This T cell receptor beta chain was identified in a study of blood T cell repertoires in COVID-19 (dated by TCRdb to about 2020). A note on the overall study: Collaborator samples came from the United States, Italy and Spain and covered acute and convalescent phases of COVID-19. The prospective study material was composed of cDNA or gDNA derived from T cells, B-cell-depleted T cells, or PBMCs. Subjects who had been exposed to COVID-19, were actively infected with it, or had recovered from it provided the deeply sampled blood TCRbeta repertoires that made up the dataset. The repertoires were released in a freely available public database intended as a resource for research on the immune response to SARS-CoV-2. Samples were obtained from the ongoing ImmuneRACE study (first 160 participants) and from some 1,200 subjects provided by 6 global collaborators. The sample metadata nearly always contained a de-identified subject ID, COVID-19 status, age in years and sex. Where available, HLA class I and class II types were obtained from metadata supplied by the sample provider rather than from assay-based typing.

A note on this clone: Its antigen remains undetermined. No much larger clone exists at a distance of one base, and base qualities are not known.

TCRbeta CDR3 regions were amplified from genomic DNA by means of the immunoSEQ Assay, a bias-controlled multiplex PCR. The study's processing was this. Nucleated cell counts per sample were estimated from amplification of reference gene primers within the assay. To quantify the absolute abundance of each unique TCRbeta CDR3 rearrangement, sequence reads were collapsed and filtered. For each sample, productive Simpson clonality was calculated by taking the square root of Simpson's diversity index across productive rearrangements. TCRdb holds this immuneACCESS table with in-frame rearrangements only. Some clones are missing; in checked studies, unresolved V genes explain under half, and the rest has no known cause. The V and J calls and clone size were taken over from that table, and D and trimming were inferred from the DNA. In all, the sample holds 360,000 or so clones, and roughly 87% of those were seen once. The leading ten clones occupy almost 3% of the sample.

Participants in the prospective study were aged about 18 to 95 years, lived in about two dozen United States geographic areas, and enrolled through a virtual design. Cohort assignment in the prospective study relied on participant-reported clinical history from a screening survey and a study questionnaire. For ImmuneRACE Cohort 3, a participant was defined as recovered based on two consecutive negative NP/OP PCR tests, clearance by a healthcare professional, or resolution of symptoms. Each participant in the prospective study had whole blood, serum and a nasopharyngeal or oropharyngeal swab collected by mobile phlebotomists. Over an approximately two-month period, participants in the prospective study had the option of providing additional blood draws and questionnaires. Prospective study blood samples were shipped either frozen or at room temperature before DNA extraction. What the study reported, not specific to this receptor: Clinical and demographic metadata were provided uncurated, with the amount varying by source and participant.

The germline V gene encodes CDR1 LGHNT and CDR2 FRNRAP. Germline trimming amounts to 1 base on V and 8 bases on J, with 13 as the count of junction bases outside the gene matches. Taken from cysteine to phenylalanine, the CDR3 has 16 residues. Only the CDR3 region is kept as DNA, spanning 48 bases read in frame from base 1. This sequence uses TRBV12-5 and TRBJ1-2, with 7 bases aligning to TRBD1. Sequencing used PBMCs or T cells enriched from blood (not recorded which). The receptor comes from a woman aged 25 to 39 who had recovered from COVID-19. The bases read TGTGCTAGTGGTTTGGAGGGAACCGACAGGGTCAGGGGCTACACCTTC. Its protein reads: CASGLEGTDRVRGYTF. The variable domain in full, with residues beyond the CDR3 obtained from the reference TRBV12-5 and TRBJ1-2 genes, is DARVTQTPRHKVTEMGQEVTMRCQPILGHNTVFWYRQTMMQGLELLAYFRNRAPLDDSGMPKDRFSAEMPDATLATLKIQPSEPRDSAVYFCASGLEGTDRVRGYTFGSGTRLTVV.